This TCR beta chain emerged from a study of cytomegalovirus exposure and HLA in healthy donors. Per the germline V gene, CDR1 is LGHNA and CDR2 is YSLEER. The CDR3 spans 14 residues. J was trimmed by 7 bases and V by 4 bases; bases with no gene match: 7. With 60 Vbeta and 13 Jbeta primers, the PCR was carried out. Sequencing used immunoSEQ multiplex PCR; TCRdb keeps in-frame clones, though not all of them. Of about 160,000 clones listed, approximately 84% are singletons. Study-level findings and limits: Later, an analysis found that common viral pathogens appeared to be linked with several of the most significant clusters. Associated with HLA alleles at 0.05 false discovery rate in a later analysis were 16,951 TCR beta sequences.

A word on this clone: The antigen is not known.

The sequencing input was PBMCs. The TCR sequence derives from a man aged 18 to 29 in good health and CMV-seropositive. The rearrangement uses TRBV4-3 and TRBJ2-1, with 7 positions matching TRBD2. The CDR3 spells CASSPGGGWNEQFF. CDR3 DNA: TGCGCCAGCAGCCCGGGGGGTGGGTGGAATGAGCAGTTCTTC.